The source of this TCR beta chain is a study of control samples from healthy donors and cancer patients. Trimming pared 3 bases from V and 2 bases from J, leaving 13 bases between. The CDR3 has 15 residues. Germline CDR1 LNHNV, CDR2 YYDKDF (reference sequence). The protocol was immunoSEQ multiplex PCR, while the TCRdb copy is restricted to in-frame clones and leaves out a portion. Here the sample spans 95,000 to 150,000 clones, roughly 87% being singletons. Material: blood. The chain is built from TRBV15 and TRBJ2-5; D might be TRBD1 (7 bases). This clonotype was sampled from a man aged 18 to 29 in good health. The CDR3 protein is CATSSLQGRQETQYF. The CDR3 DNA reads as TGTGCCACCAGCAGTCTACAGGGGAGGCAAGAGACCCAGTACTTC.